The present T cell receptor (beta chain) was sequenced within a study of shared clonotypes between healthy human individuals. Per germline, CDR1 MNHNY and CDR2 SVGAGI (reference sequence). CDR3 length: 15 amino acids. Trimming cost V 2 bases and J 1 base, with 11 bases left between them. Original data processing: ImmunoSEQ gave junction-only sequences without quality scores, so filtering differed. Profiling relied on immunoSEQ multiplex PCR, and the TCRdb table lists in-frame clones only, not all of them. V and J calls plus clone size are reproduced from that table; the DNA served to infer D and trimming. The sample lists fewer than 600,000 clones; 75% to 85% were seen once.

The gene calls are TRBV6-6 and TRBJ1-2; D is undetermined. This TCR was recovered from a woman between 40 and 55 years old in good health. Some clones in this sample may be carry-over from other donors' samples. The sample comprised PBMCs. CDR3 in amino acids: CASSYTAGNNYGYTF. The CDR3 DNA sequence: TGTGCCAGCAGTTACACCGCTGGCAATAACTATGGCTACACCTTC.